Below, 23 T cell receptor beta chains from the same sample are listed, as sequenced in a study of OX40 agonist ivuxolimab in advanced cancers. Method: immunoSEQ multiplex PCR; TCRdb's copy keeps in-frame clones and lacks some. Of 76,000 or so clones detected, over 75% appear once; the ten largest clones hold about 0.57%. The starting material was CD4+ or CD8+ T cells sorted from blood, obtained in a trial of the OX40 agonist ivuxolimab. The receptors come from an adult with an advanced solid tumor such as melanoma, head and neck, liver or kidney cancer.

This clone has only a few counts. V gene TRBV30 combines with J gene TRBJ1-6; D unclear. V was shortened by 1 base and J by 8 bases, with 6 bases between the two germline ends. Germline V gives CDR1 GTSNPN, CDR2 SVGIG (reference sequence). CDR3 length: 12 amino acids. This CDR3 is CAWSAEDSPLHF. As DNA, the CDR3 is TGTGCCTGGAGTGCTGAGGATTCACCCCTCCACTTT. The whole variable domain, remainder taken from reference TRBV30 and TRBJ1-6, is SQTIHQWPATLVQPVGSPLSLECTVEGTSNPNLYWYRQAAGRGLQLLFYSVGIGQISSEVPQNLSASRPQDRQFILSSKKLLLSDSGFYLCAWSAEDSPLHFGNGTRLTVT.

V usage is TRBV6-6 and J usage is TRBJ2-3; maybe TRBD1 (6 bases). V was shortened by 6 bases and J by 0 bases, with 10 bases between the two germline ends. This CDR3 has 14 residues. Looked up from germline, CDR1 is MNHNY and CDR2 is SVGAGI (reference sequence). CDR3 DNA sequence: TGTGCCAGCAGGCGGACAGATAGCACAGATACGCAGTATTTT. This encodes CASRRTDSTDTQYF.

The chain employs TRBV4-3 and TRBJ2-5; a possible D gene is TRBD1 (5 bases). The CDR3 covers 13 residues. In germline, CDR1 is LGHNA, CDR2 YSLEER. Trimming pared 4 bases from V and 4 bases from J, leaving 10 bases between. The DNA for the CDR3 is TGCGCCAGCAGCCGACAGCAGGGAGAGACCCAGTACTTC. Translated: CASSRQQGETQYF.

The chain recombines TRBV27 with TRBJ2-3, with 8 bases fitting TRBD2. The V segment lost 2 bases and the J segment 6 bases; nucleotides outside the gene matches: 7. The CDR3 sequence is 15 residues long. Germline-derived CDR1 and CDR2 are MNHEY and SMNVEV (reference sequence). CDR3 residues: CASSLRAAGADTQYF. CDR3 in DNA: TGTGCCAGCAGTTTACGGGCAGCGGGGGCGGATACGCAGTATTTT.

The chain has TRBV11-2 and TRBJ2-4; D possibly corresponds to TRBD1 (5 bases). Germline CDR1 reads SGHAT; CDR2 reads FQNNGV. The CDR3 is 13 amino acids. Trimming left V 5 bases short and J 6 bases short, with 11 bases between. The CDR3 sequence: CASSQSQGNIQYF. In DNA, the CDR3 is TGTGCCAGCAGCCAAAGCCAGGGAAACATTCAGTACTTC. The variable domain in full, completed from reference TRBV11-2 and TRBJ2-4, reads EAGVAQSPRYKIIEKRQSVAFWCNPISGHATLYWYQQILGQGPKLLIQFQNNGVVDDSQLPKDRFSAERLKGVDSTLKIQPAKLEDSAVYLCASSQSQGNIQYFGAGTRLSVL.

The V gene is TRBV4-3, the J gene TRBJ2-2, with 9 bases matching TRBD1. The germline V gene has CDR1 LGHNA and CDR2 YSLEER. Trimming at V came to 0 bases and at J to 3 bases, leaving 8 bases not matched to a gene. The CDR3 contains 18 residues. The CDR3 here is CASSQEPTGGHYTGELFF. The DNA for the CDR3 is TGCGCCAGCAGCCAAGAACCGACAGGGGGACACTACACCGGGGAGCTGTTTTTT.

The rearrangement links TRBV20-1 to TRBJ2-7; D ambiguous. This CDR3 spans 11 amino acids. CDR1 and CDR2 (germline): DFQATT, SNEGSKA (reference sequence). The V and J ends lost 2 bases and 0 bases respectively, with 2 bases between them. The CDR3 sequence is CSARHSYEQYF. The CDR3, as DNA: TGCAGTGCTAGACACTCCTACGAGCAGTACTTC.

The genes are TRBV29-1 and TRBJ2-4; TRBD1 might be the D (6 bases). Trimming took off 4 bases at V and 5 bases at J, with 15 bases between the two ends. Germline V gives CDR1 SQVTM, CDR2 ANQGSEA. The CDR3 has 14 amino acids. Written as DNA, the CDR3 is TGCAGCGTTGGAATGGCAGGGGCCCAAAACATTCAGTACTTC. This encodes CSVGMAGAQNIQYF.

The rearrangement uses TRBV5-1 and TRBJ2-6, with 7 bases that match TRBD2. V shed 4 bases and J 2 bases; nucleotides not matched to a gene: 6. The CDR3 runs to 16 residues. Germline V CDR1 and CDR2: SGHRS, YFSETQ. The CDR3 sequence: CASSPIGTTGANVLTF. CDR3 nucleotides: TGCGCCAGCAGCCCAATCGGGACTACTGGGGCCAACGTCCTGACTTTC. Full variable domain (rest looked up from reference TRBV5-1 and TRBJ2-6): KAGVTQTPRYLIKTRGQQVTLSCSPISGHRSVSWYQQTPGQGLQFLFEYFSETQRNKGNFPGRFSGRQFSNSRSEMNVSTLELGDSALYLCASSPIGTTGANVLTFGAGSRLTVL.

This rearrangement joins TRBV30 to TRBJ1-1; 8 positions agree with TRBD1. The CDR3 spans 15 residues. J was trimmed by 5 bases and V by 3 bases; bases with no gene match: 11. Germline CDR1 is GTSNPN and CDR2 is SVGIG (reference sequence). CDR3 sequence reads: CAWRDPDRAGTEAFF. The DNA for the CDR3 is TGTGCCTGGAGAGATCCGGACAGGGCCGGGACTGAAGCTTTCTTT.

For the CDR3, the DNA is TGTGCCAGCAGCTTATCCCCAACCTACGAGCAGTACTTC. It encodes CASSLSPTYEQYF. The chain recombines TRBV7-9 with TRBJ2-7, with D unclear. The germline V and J ends were trimmed by 2 bases and 2 bases, with 7 bases remaining between them. The CDR3 runs 13 residues. Germline V gene data show CDR1 as SEHNR and CDR2 as FQNEAQ (reference sequence).

The rearrangement uses TRBV6-5 and TRBJ1-2, with 9 bases aligning to TRBD1. V was pared by 2 bases and J by 4 bases, with 8 bases of the junction left unmatched. Germline CDR1 reads MNHEY; CDR2 reads SVGAGI. The CDR3 is made up of 16 amino acids. The CDR3 DNA reads TGTGCCAGCAGTTACGTGGGACAGGGAGGCCCCTATGGCTACACCTTC. Protein product: CASSYVGQGGPYGYTF.

V usage is TRBV5-1 and J usage is TRBJ1-2, with D possibly TRBD1 on 6 matching bases. Trimming pared 0 bases from V and 7 bases from J, leaving 10 bases between. Looked up from germline, CDR1 is SGHRS and CDR2 is YFSETQ. This CDR3 region has 13 residues. CDR3 DNA: TGCGCCAGCAGCTTGGCTACAGGGAGTGGCTACACCTTC. Encoded protein: CASSLATGSGYTF.

The rearrangement uses TRBV6-1 and TRBJ1-2; 8 nucleotides match TRBD1. Unmatched junction bases numbered 7, after V lost 2 bases and J lost 8 bases. This CDR3 is built from 14 residues. CDR1 is MNHNS, CDR2 SASEGT, per germline. CDR3 coding DNA: TGTGCCAGCAGTGAATCACAGGGGGTAAGAGGCTACACCTTC. Translation: CASSESQGVRGYTF.

J is TRBJ2-1 and V is TRBV15, with 10 nucleotides matching TRBD2. Germline-derived CDR1 and CDR2 are LNHNV and YYDKDF (reference sequence). V was clipped by 0 bases and J by 0 bases; unmatched bases: 8. CDR3 length: 19 residues. CDR3 in DNA: TGTGCCACCAGCAGAGATCCATTAGCGGGGGGAAGCTCCTACAATGAGCAGTTCTTC. Translated, it gives CATSRDPLAGGSSYNEQFF.

In DNA form, the CDR3 reads TGTGCCAGTAGTCGGCAGTACAGTTCACCCCTCCACTTT. It codes for CASSRQYSSPLHF. The gene calls are TRBV19 and TRBJ1-6; D unclear. The CDR3 length is 13 residues. The V gene lost 5 bases and the J gene lost 9 bases, with 11 bases spanning the gap. Germline values: CDR1 LNHDA, CDR2 SQIVND (reference sequence).

The chain couples TRBV21-1 to TRBJ2-7; the DNA was not used to check the table's D call, TRBD2. TRBV21-1 is listed as a pseudogene. The CDR3 totals 14 residues. The DNA for the CDR3 is TGTGCCAGCAGCCCGGAGGGGGGGGGCCACGAGCAGTACTTC. Its protein product is CASSPEGGGHEQYF.

A few counts support this clone. This chain joins TRBV4-2 and TRBJ1-1, with D possibly TRBD1 on 5 matching bases. V was shortened by 3 bases and J by 6 bases, with 20 bases between the two germline ends. The CDR3 is 16 residues long. The V gene's germline CDR1 is LGHNA and CDR2 YNFKEQ. CDR3 nucleotides: TGTGCCAGCAGCCATGCAATGGGAAAGGGGCGGGCTGAAGCTTTCTTT. Protein sequence: CASSHAMGKGRAEAFF.

V is TRBV2 and J is TRBJ2-2; D is unclear. This CDR3 spans 16 amino acids. Germline V lookup: CDR1 SNHLY, CDR2 FYNNEI. V was clipped by 2 bases and J by 0 bases, with 10 bases between them. As DNA, the CDR3 is TGTGCCAGCAGTGAAATAGAAGTGGCGAACACCGGGGAGCTGTTTTTT. Amino acid sequence: CASSEIEVANTGELFF.

The V gene is TRBV5-5, the J gene TRBJ2-1, with D possibly TRBD2 on 6 matching bases. Germline CDR1 is SGHKS and CDR2 is YYEKEE (reference sequence). The CDR3 covers 15 residues. The V gene lost 1 base and the J gene lost 3 bases, with 11 bases spanning the gap. The CDR3 region has the DNA TGTGCCAGCAGCTTGAGGCAGGGAGGCTACAATGAGCAGTTCTTC. Its protein product is CASSLRQGGYNEQFF.

The chain has TRBV4-3 and TRBJ2-2, with 10 bases aligning to TRBD2. The germline CDR1 and CDR2 sequences are LGHNA and YSLEER. The trim removed 2 bases at V and 5 bases at J, leaving 11 bases unmatched. The CDR3 contains 18 residues. CDR3 sequence: CASSQLKGPGLATGELFF. CDR3 nucleotide sequence: TGCGCCAGCAGCCAACTTAAGGGTCCGGGACTAGCGACCGGGGAGCTGTTTTTT.

Points on this clone: This same CDR3 is encoded by further DNA sequences in the sample. This chain connects TRBV18 to TRBJ2-7; no clear D. CDR1 KGHSH and CDR2 LQKENI come from the germline V gene. V lost 3 bases and J 0 bases, leaving 6 bases between the germline ends. CDR3 size: 13 residues. CDR3 loop: CASSPPSSYEQYF. For the CDR3, the DNA is TGTGCCAGCTCACCGCCAAGCTCCTACGAGCAGTACTTC.

The chain carries TRBV5-1 and TRBJ2-7, with 9 nucleotides matching TRBD1. V trimming: 3 bases; J trimming: 5 bases; junction bases outside the gene matches: 6. Germline-derived CDR1 and CDR2 are SGHRS and YFSETQ. The CDR3 contains 14 residues. CDR3 bases: TGCGCCAGCAGCTCGGGACAGGGAGTAAACGAGCAGTACTTC. Residues: CASSSGQGVNEQYF.